This T cell receptor (beta chain) was sequenced in a study of T cell responses to AZD1222 COVID-19 vaccine (dated by TCRdb to the early 2020s). General notes on the study: A total of 233 trial participants underwent TCR sequencing, of whom more than 200 had received two doses of AZD1222 and around 26 had received two doses of the MenACWY control vaccine. Enrollment into the trials was organized by age into subgroups of 18-55, 56-69 and 70-plus years, and those subgroups contained roughly 150, 30 and 60 TCR-sequenced participants, respectively.

What the time point label conveys for this sample: sample from adult after SARS-CoV-2 infection, after symptom onset. Two convalescent COVID-19 patients, sampled after symptom onset from adults with prior SARS-CoV-2 infection, were also TCR-sequenced for comparison. The CDR3 regions of human TCRbeta chains were subjected to immunosequencing. Under the source paper's analysis protocol: TCRs in the repertoires were matched against a reference library of SARS-CoV-2-specific TCRs that had been generated with the MIRA antigen-specificity platform. Breadth was defined as the fraction of unique TCRs that were SARS-CoV-2-associated, and depth was defined as the fraction of total T cells that were SARS-CoV-2-associated. Each spike-specific TCR was assigned to its reactive spike region and to a CD4 or CD8 class using the MIRA data. Log10-transformed breadth and depth values were compared by one-way ANOVA with Sidak's multiple comparisons tests. The source is immuneACCESS, and TCRdb retained only in-frame sequences with V and J called. Part of the clones is not carried over; for the studies checked, unresolved V genes explain less than half of this, and the remainder is unexplained. That table supplies the V and J calls and clone size; D and trimming were determined from the DNA. The sample data list roughly 150,000 clones, and 88% of these were observed just once. The ten largest account for just under 7% of the sample.

The study at large found these results: Vaccine-associated CD4 TCRs spanned the whole spike protein, with dominant responses in regions 160-218 and 743-854. No day 14 peak-response samples were available, so repertoires were characterized only after the peak T cell response. Participants were mostly white British, with more females than males. The authors suggested clonal diversity may have been underestimated. Reportedly, almost half of the unique spike-specific TCRs recognized epitopes lying outside the regions that are mutated in the B.1.351 and B.1.1.7 variants. The 56-69-year group was small, and its depth increase did not reach significance, likely because of low power. Spike-specific TCR breadth and depth rose significantly after two AZD1222 doses compared with day 0 and with MenACWY recipients. Conclusions about previously exposed vaccinees were limited because only a handful of AZD1222 recipients were SARS-CoV-2 seropositive at baseline.

The CDR1 and CDR2 encoded by the germline V gene are SGHDT and YYEEEE. Germline trimming: 7 bases from V, 4 bases from J; junction bases outside gene matches: 5. There are 13 amino acids in the CDR3, from cysteine to phenylalanine inclusive. Only the CDR3 DNA stays, 39 bases, in frame from base 1. Points on this clone: Its cognate antigen has yet to be identified. The record has no base qualities; no much larger clone is one base away.

This TCR was sampled from an adult who had recovered from COVID-19. The sample was peripheral blood, taken after recovery from COVID-19. The chain couples TRBV5-6 to TRBJ2-1; TRBD2 aligns with 7 central bases. The CDR3 in this case is CASFAGGYNEQFF. The base sequence is TGTGCCAGCTTTGCCGGGGGGTACAATGAGCAGTTCTTC. With the rest looked up from the reference TRBV5-6 and TRBJ2-1 genes rather than sequenced, the full variable domain is DAGVTQSPTHLIKTRGQQVTLRCSPKSGHDTVSWYQQALGQGPQFIFQYYEEEERQRGNFPDRFSGHQFPNYSSELNVNALLLGDSALYLCASFAGGYNEQFFGPGTRLTVL.